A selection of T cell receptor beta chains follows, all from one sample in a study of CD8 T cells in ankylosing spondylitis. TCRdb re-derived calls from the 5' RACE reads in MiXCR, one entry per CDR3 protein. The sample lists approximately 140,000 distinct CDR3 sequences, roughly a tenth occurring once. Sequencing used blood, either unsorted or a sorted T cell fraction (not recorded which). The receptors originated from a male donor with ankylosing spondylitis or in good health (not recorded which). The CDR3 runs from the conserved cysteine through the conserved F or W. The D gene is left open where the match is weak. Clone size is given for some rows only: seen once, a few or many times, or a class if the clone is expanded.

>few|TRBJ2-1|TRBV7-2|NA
TGTGCCAGCAGCTCCTTAGGGAGCGAGCAGTTCTTC
CASSSLGSEQFF
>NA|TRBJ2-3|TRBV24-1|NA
TGTGCCACCGGACAGCCGGGGACAGATACGCAGTATTTT
CATGQPGTDTQYF
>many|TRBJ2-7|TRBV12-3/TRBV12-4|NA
TGTGCCAGCAGTACCCGCCCTGACGGCCGGGGACAAAGGTTCTACGAGCAGTACTTC
CASSTRPDGRGQRFYEQYF
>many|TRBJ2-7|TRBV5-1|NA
TGCGCCAGCAGCTTGGACACAGCTTACGAGCAGTACTTC
CASSLDTAYEQYF
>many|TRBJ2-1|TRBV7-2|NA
TGTGCCAGCAGCCCCCCGGGGTTCTCCTACAATGAGCAGTTCTTC
CASSPPGFSYNEQFF
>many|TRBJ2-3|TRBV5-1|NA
TGCGCCAGCAGCTTGGGACAGACAAGCACAGATACGCAGTATTTT
CASSLGQTSTDTQYF
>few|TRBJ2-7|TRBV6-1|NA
TGTGCCAGCACCCGAACTGGGTTCTACGAGCAGTACTTC
CASTRTGFYEQYF
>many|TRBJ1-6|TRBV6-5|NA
TGTGCCAGCAGTTACATGGGATTTGATAATTCACCCCTCCACTTT
CASSYMGFDNSPLHF
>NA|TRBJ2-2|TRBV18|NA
TGTGCCAGCTCACCGACTAGTAGTGGAAACACCGGGGAGCTGTTTTTT
CASSPTSSGNTGELFF
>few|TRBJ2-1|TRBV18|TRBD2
TGTGCCAGCTCATACGGACTAGCGGGGTCCTACAATGAGCAGTTCTTC
CASSYGLAGSYNEQFF
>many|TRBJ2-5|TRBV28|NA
TGTGCCAGCAGTTTACCTCGGAAAACCCAAGAGACCCAGTACTTC
CASSLPRKTQETQYF
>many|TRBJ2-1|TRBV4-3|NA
TGCGCCAGCAGCCAACAACAATCGCAGCAGTTCTTC
CASSQQQSQQFF
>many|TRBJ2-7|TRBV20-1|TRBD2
TGCAGTGCCCTAGCCCGGGCTAGCGGGAGCCTTCTATCCTACGAGCAGTACTTC
CSALARASGSLLSYEQYF
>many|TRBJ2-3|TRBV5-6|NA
TGTGCCAGCAGCTTGGAGGACATTCGCACAGATACGCAGTATTTT
CASSLEDIRTDTQYF
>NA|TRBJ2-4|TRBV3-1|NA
TGTGCCAGCAGCCATGGGAACGGGAACAGTCAGTACTTC
CASSHGNGNSQYF
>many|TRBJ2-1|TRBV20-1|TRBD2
TGCAGTGCTAGAGATGGGCTAGCGGGAGGTGAGCAGTTCTTC
CSARDGLAGGEQFF
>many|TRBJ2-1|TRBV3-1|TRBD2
TGTGCCAGCAGCCAAGATCAGCACGGAAGGTCTAGCGGGAATAGTGAGCAGTTCTTC
CASSQDQHGRSSGNSEQFF
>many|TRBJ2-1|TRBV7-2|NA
TGTGCCAGCAGCTCGACGGGAGCCCCCTACAATGAGCAGTTCTTC
CASSSTGAPYNEQFF
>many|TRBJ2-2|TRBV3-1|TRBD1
TGTGCCAGCAGTACAATCCTCGCGGGACAGGGGGCGAACACCGGGGAGCTGTTTTTT
CASSTILAGQGANTGELFF
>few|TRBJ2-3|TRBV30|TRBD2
TGTGCCTGGAAGGGGACTAGCGGAAGCACAGATACGCAGTATTTT
CAWKGTSGSTDTQYF
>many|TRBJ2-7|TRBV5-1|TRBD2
TGCGCCAGCAGCTTTAGAAATCTAGCGGGAGAGTCCTACGAGCAGTACTTC
CASSFRNLAGESYEQYF
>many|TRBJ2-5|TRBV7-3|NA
TGTGCCAGCAGCTTAAACCCTCCTGGAAGTGGTTCTCTAGAGACCCAGTACTTC
CASSLNPPGSGSLETQYF
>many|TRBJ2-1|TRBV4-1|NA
TGCGCCAGCAGCCAAGGGGTTGCGAGAAGCTCCTACAATGAGCAGTTCTTC
CASSQGVARSSYNEQFF
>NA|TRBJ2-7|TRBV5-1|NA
TGCGCCAGCAGCAGGGAATCGACCTCGTACGAGCAGTACTTC
CASSRESTSYEQYF
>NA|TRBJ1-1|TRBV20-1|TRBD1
TGCAGTGCTATACACAGGGGGCACACTGAAGCTTTCTTT
CSAIHRGHTEAFF
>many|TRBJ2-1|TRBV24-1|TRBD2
TGTGCCACCCCCGGGACTAGCGGAGGCCCCGGGGTCTTC
CATPGTSGGPGVF
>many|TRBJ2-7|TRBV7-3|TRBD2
TGTGCCAGCAGCTTAGGACTAGGCGAGCAGTACTTC
CASSLGLGEQYF
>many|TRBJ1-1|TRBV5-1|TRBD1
TGCGCCAGCAGCTTAGGCGACAGGGGCAACACTGAAGCTTTCTTT
CASSLGDRGNTEAFF
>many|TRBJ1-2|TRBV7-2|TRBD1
TGTGCCAGCAGCTTAGTAGGGACAGCCCGCTATGGCTACACCTTC
CASSLVGTARYGYTF
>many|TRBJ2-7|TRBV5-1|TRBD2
TGCGCCAGCAGCTTTACTAGCGGGAGTATCTACGAGCAGTACTTC
CASSFTSGSIYEQYF
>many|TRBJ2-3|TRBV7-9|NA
TGTGCCAGCAGCTCCGGACAGAAGTCGGATACGCAGTATTTT
CASSSGQKSDTQYF
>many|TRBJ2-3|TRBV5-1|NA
TGCGCCAGCAGCTGGGGGCGGGAATCCGATACGCAGTATTTT
CASSWGRESDTQYF
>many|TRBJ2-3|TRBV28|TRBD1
TGTGCCAGCAGCCGGCAATCCGGGACAGGGGAAGATACGCAGTATTTT
CASSRQSGTGEDTQYF
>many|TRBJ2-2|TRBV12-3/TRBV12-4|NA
TGTGCCAGCAGTTCCGGGGAGCTGTTTTTT
CASSSGELFF
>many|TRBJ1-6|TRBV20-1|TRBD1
TGCAGTGCGTCCCGGACAGGATCGAATAATTCACCCCTCCACTTT
CSASRTGSNNSPLHF
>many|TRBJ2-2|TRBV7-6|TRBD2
TGTGCCTCCGGCGTGGGAGCGGGACTCACCGGGGAGCTGTTTTTT
CASGVGAGLTGELFF
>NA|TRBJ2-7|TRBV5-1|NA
TGCGCCAGCAGCTACGGAGGGACAGCCACCTACGAGCAGTACTTC
CASSYGGTATYEQYF
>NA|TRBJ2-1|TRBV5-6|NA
TGTGCCAGCAGCTTGGTACAGGGAGGTGAGCAGTTCTTC
CASSLVQGGEQFF
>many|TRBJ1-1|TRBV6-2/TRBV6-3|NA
TGTGCCAGCAGTTACCCGAGTTGGTTACAGGCGGTCACTGAAGCTTTCTTT
CASSYPSWLQAVTEAFF
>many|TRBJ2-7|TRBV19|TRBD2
TGTGCCAGTAGTATCGACGGGAGGTACCGCGACGAGCAGTACTTC
CASSIDGRYRDEQYF
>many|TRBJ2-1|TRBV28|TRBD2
TGTGCCAGCAGTTCGGGGGGGGGTTCAAGCAATGAGCAGTTCTTC
CASSSGGGSSNEQFF
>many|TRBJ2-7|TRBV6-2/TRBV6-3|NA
TGTGCCAGCAGTTACCTGGGGCAGCGATACGAGCAGTACTTC
CASSYLGQRYEQYF
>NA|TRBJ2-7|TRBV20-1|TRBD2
TGCAGTGCTGCGGGGGGGGCACTTGAGCAGTACTTC
CSAAGGALEQYF
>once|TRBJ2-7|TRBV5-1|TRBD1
TGCGCCAGCAGCTGGCGACAGGGAATCTACGAGCAGTACTTC
CASSWRQGIYEQYF
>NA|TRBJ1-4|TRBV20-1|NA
TGCAGTGCTAGAGCCGACCAGGTTACTAATGAAAAACTGTTTTTT
CSARADQVTNEKLFF
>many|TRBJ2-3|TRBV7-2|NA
TGTGCCAGCAGCCCGACCCGGGATACGCAGTATTTT
CASSPTRDTQYF
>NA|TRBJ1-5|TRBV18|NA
TGTGCCAGCTCACCGGGGGCGGACAATCAGCCCCAGCATTTT
CASSPGADNQPQHF
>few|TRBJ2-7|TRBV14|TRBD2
TGTGCCAGCAGCCAAGATCTGGGGGGGTCCGAGCAGTACTTC
CASSQDLGGSEQYF
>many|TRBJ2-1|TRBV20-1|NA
TGCAGTGCTAGGACCCCTGGCAGGCCGGATGAGCAGTTCTTC
CSARTPGRPDEQFF
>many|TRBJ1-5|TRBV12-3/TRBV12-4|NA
TGTGCCAGCAGTTTTTCTACAGGAGTCAATCAGCCCCAGCATTTT
CASSFSTGVNQPQHF
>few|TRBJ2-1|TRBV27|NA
TGTGCCAGCAGTTTATCGGCAGAATACAATGAGCAGTTCTTC
CASSLSAEYNEQFF
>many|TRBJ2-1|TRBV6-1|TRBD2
TGTGCCAGCACCACCGGGGGGGGCGGATCCTATGAGCAGTTCTTC
CASTTGGGGSYEQFF
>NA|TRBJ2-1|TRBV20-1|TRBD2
TGCAGTGCTGAGGAAACTAGCGGGAGGGGTTATAATGAGCAGTTCTTC
CSAEETSGRGYNEQFF
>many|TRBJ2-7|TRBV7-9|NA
TGTGCCAGCAGCCTAACAGGGACCGAGCAGTACTTC
CASSLTGTEQYF